This T cell receptor beta chain was obtained from a study of OX40 agonist ivuxolimab in advanced cancers. Assay used: immunoSEQ multiplex PCR; TCRdb lists only in-frame clones, some missing. This sample has more than 90,000 clones, with about four fifths found just once. The length of the CDR3 is 14 residues. The V gene's germline CDR1 is SGHNT and CDR2 YYREEE (reference sequence). Trimming cost V 4 bases and J 4 bases; bases outside gene matches: 4. The starting material was CD4+ or CD8+ T cells sorted from blood, obtained in a trial of the OX40 agonist ivuxolimab. This TCR was sampled from an adult with an advanced solid tumor such as melanoma, head and neck, liver or kidney cancer. The rearrangement joins TRBV5-4 to TRBJ2-1; 8 bases fit TRBD2. CDR3 loop: CASSAGLDYNEQFF. The CDR3 coding sequence is TGTGCCAGCAGCGCGGGACTAGATTACAATGAGCAGTTCTTC.